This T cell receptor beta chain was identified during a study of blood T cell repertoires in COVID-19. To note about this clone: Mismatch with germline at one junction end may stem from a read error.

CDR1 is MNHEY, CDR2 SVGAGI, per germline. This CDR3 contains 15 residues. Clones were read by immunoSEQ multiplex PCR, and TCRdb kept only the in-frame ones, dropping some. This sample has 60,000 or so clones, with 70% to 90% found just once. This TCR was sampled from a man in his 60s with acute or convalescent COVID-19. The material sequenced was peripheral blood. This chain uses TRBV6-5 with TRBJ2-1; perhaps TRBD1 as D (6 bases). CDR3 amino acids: CASTYRDTFGGEQFF. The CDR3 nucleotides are TGTGCCAGCACTTACCGGGACACCTTCGGTGGTGAGCAGTTCTTC.